This TCR beta chain was documented in a study of blood T cell repertoires in COVID-19. Study-level background: COVID-19 samples collected from the United States, Italy and Spain covered acute and convalescent phases.

For recovered donors of Cohort 3, there were two negative PCRs, clearance, or symptom resolution. Original handling: From reference gene primer amplification, estimates of nucleated cell counts were derived. This table comes from immunoSEQ multiplex PCR, and its TCRdb copy is limited to in-frame clones, with some not included. V, J and clone size derive from that table, while D and trimming were established from the DNA sequence. The top ten hold 6.6% of the sample, which has about 160,000 clones, approximately 88% seen once. This CDR3 contains 14 residues. Germline lookup yields CDR1 SGHTA and CDR2 FQGNSA. Trimming cost V 5 bases and J 5 bases; bases outside gene matches: 8.

The gene calls are TRBV7-2 and TRBJ1-1, with 7 bases fitting TRBD1. The TCR was taken from a woman aged 45 to 65 who had recovered from COVID-19. Sequencing was carried out using PBMCs or T cells enriched from blood (not recorded which). The CDR3 DNA reads as TGTGCCAGCAGCACTCGACAGGGTGTAACTGAAGCTTTCTTT. Its translation is CASSTRQGVTEAFF.